The T cell receptor (beta chain) under discussion was sequenced for a study of shared clonotypes between healthy human individuals. Study-wide results and limits: Between a few donors, naive CD4 clonotypes were shared at a level of around 5.1%. Non-shared clonotypes had lower generation probabilities than clonotypes shared by all four sorted-subset donors.

Per the germline V gene, CDR1 is SGHNT and CDR2 is YYREEE (reference sequence). With 2 bases removed from V and 1 base from J, the gap between germline ends came to 9 bases. CDR3 length equals 14 residues. On this clone itself: Its antigen is currently unknown. This specimen includes other DNA sequences encoding the same CDR3.

TCRdb's table, derived via immunoSEQ multiplex PCR, lists solely in-frame clones and lacks some. This table holds over a million clones, approximately 78% found once. This receptor was obtained from a man aged 18 to 30 in good health. Some clones in this sample may be carry-over from other donors' samples. The sample consisted of memory CD4+ T cells from PBMCs. Noted subset: CD45RA-negative fraction. J is TRBJ2-5 and V is TRBV5-4; D remains ambiguous. CDR3: CASSLVGFQETQYF. For the CDR3, the DNA is TGTGCCAGCAGCTTAGTGGGCTTCCAAGAGACCCAGTACTTC.